This passage covers 8 T cell receptor beta chains from one sample sequenced in a study of T-cell reconstitution after alpha-beta-depleted transplantation in children. The library targeted TCRbeta and was prepared with unique molecular identifiers. TCRdb reprocessed the PCR reads via MiXCR and lists one record per CDR3 protein. The table records more than 85,000 distinct CDR3 sequences, 10% of them present only once. The sample consisted of PBMCs from the stem cell graft donor, taken from the stem cell graft. These receptors were taken from a human donor who donated a stem cell graft to a child with acute lymphoblastic leukemia.

There are many counts of this clonotype. DNA for the CDR3: TGTGCCACCAGCAGAGGAGGGGGCAAACTAATCGGGACCCAGTACTTC. Translation gives CATSRGGGKLIGTQYF. The chain combines TRBV15 with TRBJ2-5, with TRBD1 identical over 7 bases. CDR3 size: 16 residues. Germline values: CDR1 LNHNV, CDR2 YYDKDF (reference sequence). V shed 1 base, J shed 7 bases, and the junction held 12 bases outside the gene matches.

This clonotype was seen ten or more times. The V gene is TRBV4-1, the J gene TRBJ1-4; tentatively, D is TRBD1 (6 bases). V shed 1 base and J shed 0 bases, with 15 bases lying between them. From germline, CDR1 is MGHRA and CDR2 YSYEKL. CDR3 length: 18 residues. CDR3 loop: CASSQVYRTDATNEKLFF. The CDR3 bases are TGCGCCAGCAGCCAAGTATATCGGACAGATGCAACTAATGAAAAACTGTTTTTT.

Of note for this clonotype: This may stem from a read error, because a much larger clone lies one nucleotide away. The chain links TRBV5-1 to TRBJ2-1; D might be TRBD2 (5 bases). The CDR3 consists of 14 residues. Germline V gives CDR1 SGHRS, CDR2 YFSETQ. V was pared by 3 bases and J by 3 bases, with 10 bases between. In DNA form, the CDR3 reads TGCGCCAGCAGCTCGCGGGTGGTCTACAATGAGCAGTTCTTC. This sequence encodes CASSSRVVYNEQFF. The whole variable domain, filled in from reference TRBV5-1 and TRBJ2-1, reads KAGVTQTPRYLIKTRGQQVTLSCSPISGHRSVSWYQQTPGQGLQFLFEYFSETQRNKGNFPGRFSGRQFSNSRSEMNVSTLELGDSALYLCASSSRVVYNEQFFGPGTRLTVL.

This clonotype was seen many times. The rearrangement uses TRBV20-1 and TRBJ1-1, with 10 positions matching TRBD1. The germline V gene encodes CDR1 DFQATT and CDR2 SNEGSKA (reference sequence). The V and J ends lost 3 bases and 10 bases, in that order; junction bases with no gene match: 8. The CDR3 extends over 13 amino acids. The CDR3 region is CSARSGQGLAAFF. CDR3 nucleotide sequence: TGCAGTGCTAGGTCGGGACAGGGGTTGGCAGCTTTCTTT.

This clonotype has at least ten counts. This sequence joins TRBV27 and TRBJ1-5; D remains ambiguous. Looked up from germline, CDR1 is MNHEY and CDR2 is SMNVEV (reference sequence). CDR3 length: 14 residues. V dropped 3 bases and J dropped 7 bases, with 13 bases sitting between them. CDR3 DNA: TGTGCCAGCAGTTTTGGAGGGAGTGGGCAGCCCCAGCATTTT. Its translation is CASSFGGSGQPQHF.

The gene calls are TRBV4-2 and TRBJ2-5, with D unclear. Trimming took 3 bases from V and 2 from J, leaving 10 bases between them. Germline lookup yields CDR1 LGHNA and CDR2 YNFKEQ. This CDR3 spans 14 amino acids. The CDR3 region has the DNA TGTGCCAGCAGCCAGGGTTCGTGGCAAGAGACCCAGTACTTC. It specifies CASSQGSWQETQYF.

Ten or more counts support this clonotype. The chain carries TRBV5-1 and TRBJ1-1; possible D gene TRBD1, 5 bases. From germline, CDR1 is SGHRS and CDR2 YFSETQ. V dropped 3 bases and J dropped 3 bases, with 15 bases sitting between them. This CDR3 is 15 amino acids long. As DNA, the CDR3 is TGCGCCAGCAGCTCTTTTGGGGGAGGGGACACTGAAGCTTTCTTT. It yields the protein CASSSFGGGDTEAFF.

This clonotype has ten or more counts. The J gene is TRBJ2-1, the V gene TRBV12-3 or TRBV12-4; the D call may be TRBD1 or TRBD2 (5 bases each). The CDR3 sequence is 13 residues long. V shed 3 bases and J shed 8 bases, with 11 bases lying between them. In DNA form, the CDR3 reads TGTGCCAGCAGTTTGGGGCCGAGGGATGAGCAGTTCTTC. Translating gives CASSLGPRDEQFF.